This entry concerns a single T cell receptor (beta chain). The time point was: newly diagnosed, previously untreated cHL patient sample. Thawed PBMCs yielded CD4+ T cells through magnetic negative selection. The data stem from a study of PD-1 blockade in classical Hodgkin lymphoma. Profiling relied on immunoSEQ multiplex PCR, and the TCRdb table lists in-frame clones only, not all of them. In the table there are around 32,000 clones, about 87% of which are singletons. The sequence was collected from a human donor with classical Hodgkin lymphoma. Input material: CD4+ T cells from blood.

CDR3 DNA: TGTGCCAGCAGCCCGGGACAGTTGGATGAGCAGTTCTTC. It is translated as CASSPGQLDEQFF. J is TRBJ2-1 and V is TRBV7-3, with 7 bases lining up with TRBD1. The CDR3 is 13 amino acids. Germline V gives CDR1 SGHTA, CDR2 FQGTGA. V gave up 5 bases and J gave up 8 bases; unmatched junction bases: 6.